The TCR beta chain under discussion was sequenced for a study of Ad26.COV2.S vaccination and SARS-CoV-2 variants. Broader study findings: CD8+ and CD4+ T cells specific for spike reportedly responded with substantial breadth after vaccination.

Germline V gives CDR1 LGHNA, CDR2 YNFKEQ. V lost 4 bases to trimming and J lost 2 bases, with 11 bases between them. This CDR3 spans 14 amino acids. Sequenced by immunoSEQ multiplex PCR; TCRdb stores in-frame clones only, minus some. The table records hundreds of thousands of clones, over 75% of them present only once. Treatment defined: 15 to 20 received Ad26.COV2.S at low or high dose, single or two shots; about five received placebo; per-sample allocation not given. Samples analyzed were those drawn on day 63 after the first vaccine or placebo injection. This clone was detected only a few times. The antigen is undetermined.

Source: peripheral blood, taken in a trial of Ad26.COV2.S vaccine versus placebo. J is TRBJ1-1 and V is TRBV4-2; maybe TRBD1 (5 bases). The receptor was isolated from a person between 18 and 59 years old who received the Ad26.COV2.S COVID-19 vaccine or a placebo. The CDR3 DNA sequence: TGTGCCAGCAGCCCAGTAACAGGTAACACTGAAGCTTTCTTT. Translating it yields CASSPVTGNTEAFF.